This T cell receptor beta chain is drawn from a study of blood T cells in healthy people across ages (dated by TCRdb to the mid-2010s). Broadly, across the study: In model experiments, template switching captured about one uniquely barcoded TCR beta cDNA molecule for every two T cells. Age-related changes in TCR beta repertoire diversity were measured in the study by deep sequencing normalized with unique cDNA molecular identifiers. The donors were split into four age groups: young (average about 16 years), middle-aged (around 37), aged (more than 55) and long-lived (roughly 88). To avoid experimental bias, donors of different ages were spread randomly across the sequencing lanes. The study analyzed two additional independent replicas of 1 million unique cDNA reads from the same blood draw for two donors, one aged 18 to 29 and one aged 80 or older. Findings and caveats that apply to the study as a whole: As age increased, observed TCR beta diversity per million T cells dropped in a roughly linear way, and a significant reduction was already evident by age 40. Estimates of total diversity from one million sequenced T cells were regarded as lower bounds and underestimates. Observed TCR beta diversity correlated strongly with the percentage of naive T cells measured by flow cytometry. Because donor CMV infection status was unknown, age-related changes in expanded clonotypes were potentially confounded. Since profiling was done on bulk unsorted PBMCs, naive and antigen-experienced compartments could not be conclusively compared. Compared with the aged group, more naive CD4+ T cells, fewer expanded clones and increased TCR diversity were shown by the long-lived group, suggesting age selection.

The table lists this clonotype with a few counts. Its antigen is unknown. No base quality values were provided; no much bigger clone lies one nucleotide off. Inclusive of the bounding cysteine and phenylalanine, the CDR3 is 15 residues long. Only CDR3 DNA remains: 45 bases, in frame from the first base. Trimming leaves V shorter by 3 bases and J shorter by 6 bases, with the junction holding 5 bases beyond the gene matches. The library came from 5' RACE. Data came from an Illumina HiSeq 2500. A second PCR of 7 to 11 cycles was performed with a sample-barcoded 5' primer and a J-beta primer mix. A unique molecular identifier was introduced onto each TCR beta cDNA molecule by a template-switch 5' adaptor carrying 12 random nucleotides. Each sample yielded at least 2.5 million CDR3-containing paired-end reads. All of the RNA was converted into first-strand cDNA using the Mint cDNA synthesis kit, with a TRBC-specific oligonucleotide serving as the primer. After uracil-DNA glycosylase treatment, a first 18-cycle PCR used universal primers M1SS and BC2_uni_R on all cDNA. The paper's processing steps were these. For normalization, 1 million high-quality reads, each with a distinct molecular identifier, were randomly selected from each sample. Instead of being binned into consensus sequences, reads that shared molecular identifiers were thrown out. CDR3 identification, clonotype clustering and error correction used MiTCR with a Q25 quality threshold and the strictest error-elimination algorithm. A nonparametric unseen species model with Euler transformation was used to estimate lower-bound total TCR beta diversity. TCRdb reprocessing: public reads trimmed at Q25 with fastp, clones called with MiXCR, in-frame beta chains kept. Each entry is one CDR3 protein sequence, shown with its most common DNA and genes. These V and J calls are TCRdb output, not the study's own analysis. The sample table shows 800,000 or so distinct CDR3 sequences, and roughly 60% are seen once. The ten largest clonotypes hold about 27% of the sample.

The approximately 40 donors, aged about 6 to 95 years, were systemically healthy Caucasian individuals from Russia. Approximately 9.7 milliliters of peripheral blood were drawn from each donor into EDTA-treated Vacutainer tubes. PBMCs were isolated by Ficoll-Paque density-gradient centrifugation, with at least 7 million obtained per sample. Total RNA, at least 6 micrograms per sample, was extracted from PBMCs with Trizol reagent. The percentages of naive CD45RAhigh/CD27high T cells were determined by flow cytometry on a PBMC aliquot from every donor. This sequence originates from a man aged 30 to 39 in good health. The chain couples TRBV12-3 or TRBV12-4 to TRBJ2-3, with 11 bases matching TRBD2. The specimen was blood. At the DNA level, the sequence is TGTGCCAGCAGTTTCCTAGCGGGGGGTTCGGATACGCAGTATTTT. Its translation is CASSFLAGGSDTQYF.